This T cell receptor (beta chain) derives from a study of T cells in Graves' hyperthyroidism and ophthalmopathy. Study outcomes and limitations: In the analysis, a 13 V-J model separated ophthalmopathy from stable hyperthyroidism.

In making diagnoses, clinical symptoms, serum thyroxine and TRAb, thyroid ultrasound and orbital computed tomography were all used. V was shortened by 5 bases and J by 3 bases, with 7 bases between the two germline ends. The CDR3 sequence is 12 residues long. In germline, CDR1 is SNHLY, CDR2 FYNNEI. This clonotype was seen ten or more times. Antigen: not known. Template material for amplifying TCR beta CDR3 regions consisted of RNA transcripts. TCR CDR3 underwent first-round RT-PCR with the HTBI primer set. TCRdb processed the multiplex PCR reads anew with MiXCR; each CDR3 protein has one entry. In the table there are under 400,000 distinct CDR3 sequences, 12% to 15% of which are singletons.

The TCR comes from a woman aged 60-75 years with Graves' ophthalmopathy. Sequencing used blood. The chain employs TRBV2 and TRBJ2-5; D is ambiguous. Here the CDR3 DNA reads TGTGCCAGCAGTCTAGTGGAAGAGACCCAGTACTTC. It codes for CASSLVEETQYF.